This T cell receptor beta chain was sequenced in a study of CD8 T cells in ankylosing spondylitis. This clonotype was counted a few times. Its cognate antigen is unknown. One junction end does not reproduce the germline sequence, and a read error may be involved. Study-level results: CD8+ cells made up the disease-linked clones, which were relatively rare in peripheral blood.

By quantitative 5'-RACE with molecular barcodes, the TCR beta libraries were made. TCRdb fed the 5' RACE reads into MiXCR, producing one record per CDR3 protein. Counted here are 150,000 to 200,000 distinct CDR3 sequences, just over 9.5% occurring once; the ten biggest clones make up more than 13%. This CDR3 has 14 amino acids. Germline CDR1 reads LNHDA; CDR2 reads SQIVND (reference sequence). The chain employs TRBV19 and TRBJ2-1; D gene unclear. Input material: blood, either unsorted or a sorted T cell fraction (not recorded which). This TCR was recovered from a female donor with ankylosing spondylitis or in good health (not recorded which). The CDR3 spells CASGIVYGNNEQFF. DNA for the CDR3: TGTGCCAGTGGTATAGTGTACGGCAACAATGAGCAGTTCTTC.